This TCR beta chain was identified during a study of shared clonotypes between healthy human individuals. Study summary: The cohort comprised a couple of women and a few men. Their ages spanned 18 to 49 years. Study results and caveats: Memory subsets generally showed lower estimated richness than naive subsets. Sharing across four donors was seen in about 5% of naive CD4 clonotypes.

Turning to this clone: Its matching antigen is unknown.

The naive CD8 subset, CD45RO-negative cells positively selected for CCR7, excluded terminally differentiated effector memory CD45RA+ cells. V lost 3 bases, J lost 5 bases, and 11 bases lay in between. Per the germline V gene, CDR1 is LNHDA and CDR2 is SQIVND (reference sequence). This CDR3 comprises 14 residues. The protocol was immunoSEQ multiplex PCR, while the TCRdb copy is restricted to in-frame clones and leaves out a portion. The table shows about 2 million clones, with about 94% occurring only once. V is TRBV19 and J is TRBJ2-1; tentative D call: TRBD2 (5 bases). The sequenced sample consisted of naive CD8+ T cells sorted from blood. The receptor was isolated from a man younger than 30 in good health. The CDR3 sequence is CASSMPYGDNEQFF. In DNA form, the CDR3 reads TGTGCCAGTAGTATGCCCTACGGGGACAATGAGCAGTTCTTC.